The entry below describes one T cell receptor beta chain. Donors had localized lung adenocarcinoma, a non-small cell lung cancer. This sample stems from a study of CD4 and CD8 cells across lung adenocarcinoma regions. TCRdb ran MiXCR on the PCR reads and lists one entry per CDR3 protein. Among about 3,300 distinct CDR3 sequences listed, 65% were seen once. Germline assignment: CDR1 MNHNS and CDR2 SASEGT. The CDR3 runs 16 residues. V lost 6 bases to trimming and J lost 5 bases, with 20 bases between them. This chain links TRBV6-1 with TRBJ2-4; possibly TRBD1 for D (6 bases). The sequence came from a female donor with lung adenocarcinoma. The CD4 and CD8 labels of this study may be unreliable. Sequences were obtained from CD8+ T cells from the margin of a lung tumor. For the CDR3, the DNA is TGTGCCAGCAGGGCACGGACAGTTTCCGGGGAAAACATTCAGTACTTC. Its protein product is CASRARTVSGENIQYF.